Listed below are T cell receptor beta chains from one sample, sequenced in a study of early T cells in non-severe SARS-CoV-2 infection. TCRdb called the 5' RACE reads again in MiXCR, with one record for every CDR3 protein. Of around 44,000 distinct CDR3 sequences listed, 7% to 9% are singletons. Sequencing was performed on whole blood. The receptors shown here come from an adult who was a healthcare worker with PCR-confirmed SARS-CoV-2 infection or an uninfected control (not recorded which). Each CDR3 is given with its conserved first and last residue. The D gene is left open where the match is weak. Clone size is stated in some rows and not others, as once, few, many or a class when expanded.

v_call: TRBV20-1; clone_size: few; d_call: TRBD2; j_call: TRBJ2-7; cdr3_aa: CSASGRGTHEQYF; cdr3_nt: TGCAGTGCTAGTGGGCGGGGGACCCACGAGCAGTACTTC
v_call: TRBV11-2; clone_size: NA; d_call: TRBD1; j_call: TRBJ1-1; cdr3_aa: CASSLPGTGSPNTEAFF; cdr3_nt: TGTGCCAGCAGCTTACCTGGGACAGGGTCCCCGAACACTGAAGCTTTCTTT
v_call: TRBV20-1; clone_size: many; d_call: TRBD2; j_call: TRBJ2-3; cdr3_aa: CSASERGDSTDTQYF; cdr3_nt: TGCAGTGCTAGCGAACGGGGGGACTCCACAGATACGCAGTATTTT
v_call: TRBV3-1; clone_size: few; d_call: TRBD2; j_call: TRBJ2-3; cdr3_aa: CASSPRGVTDTQYF; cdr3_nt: TGTGCCAGCAGCCCGCGGGGGGTCACAGATACGCAGTATTTT
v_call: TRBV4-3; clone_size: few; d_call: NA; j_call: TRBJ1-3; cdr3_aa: CASSKGYRDHSGNTIYF; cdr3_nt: TGCGCCAGCAGCAAAGGGTACCGGGACCACTCTGGAAACACCATATATTTT
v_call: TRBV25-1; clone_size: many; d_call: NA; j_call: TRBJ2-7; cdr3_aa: CASKGERYEQYF; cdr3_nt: TGTGCCAGCAAAGGGGAGCGCTACGAGCAGTACTTC
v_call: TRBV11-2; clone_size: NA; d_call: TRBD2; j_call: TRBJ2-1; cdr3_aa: CASSFPGLVEYEQFF; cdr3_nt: TGTGCCAGCAGCTTCCCGGGACTAGTTGAGTATGAGCAGTTCTTC
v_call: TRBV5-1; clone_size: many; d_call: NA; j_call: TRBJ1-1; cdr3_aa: CASSLEAGNTEAFF; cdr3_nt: TGCGCCAGCAGCTTGGAAGCCGGGAACACTGAAGCTTTCTTT
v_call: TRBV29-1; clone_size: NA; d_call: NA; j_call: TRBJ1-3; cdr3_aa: CSVTRGRDSGNTIYF; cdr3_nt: TGCAGCGTTACCAGAGGTAGGGATAGTGGAAACACCATATATTTT
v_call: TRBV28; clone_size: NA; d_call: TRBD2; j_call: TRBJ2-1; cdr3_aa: CASKRGGRNEQFF; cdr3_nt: TGTGCCAGCAAACGGGGGGGCCGCAATGAGCAGTTCTTC
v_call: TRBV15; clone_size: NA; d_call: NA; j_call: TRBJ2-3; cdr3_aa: CATSRGTGFTDTQYF; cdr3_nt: TGTGCCACCAGCAGAGGGACGGGATTCACAGATACGCAGTATTTT
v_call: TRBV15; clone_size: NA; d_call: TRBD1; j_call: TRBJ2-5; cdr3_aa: CATSRDGTGKETQYF; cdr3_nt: TGTGCCACCAGCAGAGATGGGACAGGGAAAGAGACCCAGTACTTC
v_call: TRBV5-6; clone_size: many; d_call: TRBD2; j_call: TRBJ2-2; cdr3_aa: CASSLGTSGGNTGELFF; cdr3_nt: TGTGCCAGCAGCTTGGGGACTAGCGGGGGAAACACCGGGGAGCTGTTTTTT
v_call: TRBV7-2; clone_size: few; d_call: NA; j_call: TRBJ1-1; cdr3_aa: CASSPSGEAFF; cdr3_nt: TGTGCCAGCAGCCCCTCGGGTGAAGCTTTCTTT
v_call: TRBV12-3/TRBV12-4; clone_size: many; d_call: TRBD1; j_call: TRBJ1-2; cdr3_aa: CASRTTGTGGGSYGYTF; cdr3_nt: TGTGCCAGCAGAACTACCGGGACAGGGGGCGGTAGCTATGGCTACACCTTC
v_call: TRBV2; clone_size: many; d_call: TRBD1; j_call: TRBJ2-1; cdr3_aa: CASSVRDRRRGEQFF; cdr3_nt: TGTGCCAGCAGTGTCCGGGACAGGAGACGTGGTGAGCAGTTCTTC
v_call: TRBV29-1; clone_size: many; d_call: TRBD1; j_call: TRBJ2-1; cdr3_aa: CSVRKGAHHEQFF; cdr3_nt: TGCAGCGTTCGAAAGGGGGCGCATCATGAGCAGTTCTTC
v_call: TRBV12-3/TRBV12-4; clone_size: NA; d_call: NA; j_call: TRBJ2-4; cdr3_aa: CASSSGQPGAKNIQYF; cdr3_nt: TGTGCCAGCAGTTCCGGACAGCCAGGGGCCAAAAACATTCAGTACTTC
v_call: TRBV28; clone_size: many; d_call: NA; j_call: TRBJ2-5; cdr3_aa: CASSTSRGEETQYF; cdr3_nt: TGTGCCAGCAGTACTTCCAGGGGAGAAGAGACCCAGTACTTC
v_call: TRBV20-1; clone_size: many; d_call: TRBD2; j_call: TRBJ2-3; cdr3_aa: CSARERRGGTTDTQYF; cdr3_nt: TGCAGTGCTAGAGAACGCCGCGGGGGGACCACAGATACGCAGTATTTT
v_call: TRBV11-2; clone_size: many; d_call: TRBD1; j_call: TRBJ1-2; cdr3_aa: CASSLNRGSYGYTF; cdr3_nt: TGTGCCAGCAGCTTAAACAGGGGTTCCTATGGCTACACCTTC
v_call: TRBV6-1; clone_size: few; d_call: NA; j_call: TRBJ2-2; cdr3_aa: CASSDSWGEITGLANTGELFF; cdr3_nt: TGTGCCAGCAGTGATTCCTGGGGAGAGATAACAGGGTTGGCGAACACCGGGGAGCTGTTTTTT
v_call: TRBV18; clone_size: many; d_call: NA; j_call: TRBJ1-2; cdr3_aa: CASSQPGYTF; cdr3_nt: TGTGCCAGCTCGCAGCCCGGCTACACCTTC
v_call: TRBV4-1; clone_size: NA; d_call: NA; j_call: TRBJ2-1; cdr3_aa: CASSQDILQRRFEQFF; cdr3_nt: TGCGCCAGCAGCCAAGATATTTTACAGCGGCGCTTTGAGCAGTTCTTC
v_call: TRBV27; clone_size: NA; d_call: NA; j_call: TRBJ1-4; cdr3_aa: CASSWFAGATNEKLFF; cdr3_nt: TGTGCCAGCAGTTGGTTTGCGGGGGCAACTAATGAAAAACTGTTTTTT
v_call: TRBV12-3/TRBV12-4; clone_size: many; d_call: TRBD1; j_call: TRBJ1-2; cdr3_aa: CASSLGTGSYGYTF; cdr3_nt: TGTGCCAGCAGTTTAGGGACAGGGAGTTATGGCTACACCTTC
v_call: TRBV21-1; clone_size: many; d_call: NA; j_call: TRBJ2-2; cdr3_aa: CASSKVGTNTGELFF; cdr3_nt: TGTGCCAGCAGCAAAGTCGGCACGAACACCGGGGAGCTGTTTTTT
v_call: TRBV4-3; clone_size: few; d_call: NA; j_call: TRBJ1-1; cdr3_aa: CASSQDEVNEAFF; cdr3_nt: TGCGCCAGCAGCCAAGATGAAGTGAATGAAGCTTTCTTT
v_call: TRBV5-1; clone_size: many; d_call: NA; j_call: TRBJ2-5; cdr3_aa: CASSLVMGGYGETQYF; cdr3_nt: TGCGCCAGCAGCCTTGTTATGGGGGGCTATGGAGAGACCCAGTACTTC
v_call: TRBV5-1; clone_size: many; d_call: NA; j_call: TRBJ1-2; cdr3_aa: CASSLAIGDINYGYTF; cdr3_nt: TGCGCCAGCAGCTTGGCCATCGGAGACATCAACTATGGCTACACCTTC
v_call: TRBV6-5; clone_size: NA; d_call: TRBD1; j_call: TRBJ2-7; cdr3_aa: CASRVIGQGAHEQYF; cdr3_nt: TGTGCCAGCAGGGTTATTGGACAGGGGGCCCACGAGCAGTACTTC
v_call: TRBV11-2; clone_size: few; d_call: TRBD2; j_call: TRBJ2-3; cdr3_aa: CASSQRPGLEATDTQYF; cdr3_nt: TGTGCCAGCAGCCAAAGACCGGGACTAGAAGCCACAGATACGCAGTATTTT
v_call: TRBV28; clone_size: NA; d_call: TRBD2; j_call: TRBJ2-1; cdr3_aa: CASRGSGGAGSYNEQFF; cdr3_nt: TGTGCCTCCCGTGGAAGCGGGGGGGCCGGCTCCTACAATGAGCAGTTCTTC
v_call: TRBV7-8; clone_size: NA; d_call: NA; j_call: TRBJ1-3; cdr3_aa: CASSLAQPGNTIYF; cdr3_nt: TGTGCCAGCAGCTTAGCACAGCCCGGAAACACCATATATTTT
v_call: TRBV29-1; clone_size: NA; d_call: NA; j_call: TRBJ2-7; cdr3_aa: CSVEFPRGLDYEQYF; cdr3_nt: TGCAGCGTTGAGTTCCCGCGGGGGCTTGACTACGAGCAGTACTTC
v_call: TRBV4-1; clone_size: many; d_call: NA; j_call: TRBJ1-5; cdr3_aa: CASSQGSLYSNQPQHF; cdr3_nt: TGCGCCAGCAGCCAAGGGTCACTTTATAGCAATCAGCCCCAGCATTTT
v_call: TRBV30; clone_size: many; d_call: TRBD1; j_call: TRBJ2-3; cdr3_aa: CAWNTGTGVTDTQYF; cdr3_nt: TGTGCCTGGAATACCGGGACAGGGGTCACAGATACGCAGTATTTT
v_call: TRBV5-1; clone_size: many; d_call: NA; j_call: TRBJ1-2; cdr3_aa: CASSLEGVVGYTF; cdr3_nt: TGCGCCAGCAGCTTGGAAGGGGTGGTTGGCTACACCTTC
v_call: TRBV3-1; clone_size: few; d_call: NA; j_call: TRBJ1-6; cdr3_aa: CASRQRGGTGNSPLHF; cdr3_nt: TGTGCCAGCAGACAACGGGGCGGGACGGGGAATTCACCCCTCCACTTT
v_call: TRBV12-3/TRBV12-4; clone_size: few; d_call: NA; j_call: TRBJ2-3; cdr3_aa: CASSPGTPDTQYF; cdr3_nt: TGTGCCAGCAGTCCCGGGACACCAGATACGCAGTATTTT
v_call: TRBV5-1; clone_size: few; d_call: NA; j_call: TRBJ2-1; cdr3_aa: CASAPAGSYNEQFF; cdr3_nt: TGCGCCAGCGCGCCGGCAGGCTCCTACAATGAGCAGTTCTTC
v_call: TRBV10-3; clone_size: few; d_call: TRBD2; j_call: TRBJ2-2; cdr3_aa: CAISLGLAGGPSTGELFF; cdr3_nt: TGTGCCATCAGCTTGGGACTAGCGGGGGGGCCCAGCACCGGGGAGCTGTTTTTT
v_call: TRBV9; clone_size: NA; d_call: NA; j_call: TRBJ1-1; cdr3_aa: CASSSGMNTEAFF; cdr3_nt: TGTGCCAGCAGCTCAGGGATGAACACTGAAGCTTTCTTT
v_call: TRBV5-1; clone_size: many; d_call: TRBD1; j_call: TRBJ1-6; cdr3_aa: CASSLTGENSPLHF; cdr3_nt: TGCGCCAGCAGCTTAACAGGGGAGAATTCACCCCTCCACTTT